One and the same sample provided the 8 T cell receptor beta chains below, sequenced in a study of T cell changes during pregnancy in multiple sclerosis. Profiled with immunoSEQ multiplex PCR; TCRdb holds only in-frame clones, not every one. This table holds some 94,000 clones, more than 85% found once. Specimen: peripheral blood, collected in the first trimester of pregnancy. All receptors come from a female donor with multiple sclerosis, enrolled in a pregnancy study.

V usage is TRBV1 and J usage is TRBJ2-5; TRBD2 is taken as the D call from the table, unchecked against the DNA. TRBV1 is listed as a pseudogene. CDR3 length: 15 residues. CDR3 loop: CTSSQDRLAEETQYF. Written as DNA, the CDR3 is TGCACCAGCAGCCAAGATCGACTAGCGGAAGAGACCCAGTACTTC.

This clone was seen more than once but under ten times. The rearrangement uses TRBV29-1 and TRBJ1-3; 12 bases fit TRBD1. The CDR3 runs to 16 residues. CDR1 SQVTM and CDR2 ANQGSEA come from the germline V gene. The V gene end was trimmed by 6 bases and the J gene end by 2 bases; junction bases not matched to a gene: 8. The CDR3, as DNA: TGCAGCGTACTCCCGGGACAGGGGGCCACTGGAAACACCATATATTTT. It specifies CSVLPGQGATGNTIYF.

The CDR3 DNA reads TGTGCCAGCTCCCGCCTTCCGGGTTCTACGATGGAGCAGTACTTC. Its protein is CASSRLPGSTMEQYF. The chain joins TRBV7-3 to TRBJ2-7; D is ambiguous. The CDR3 extends over 15 amino acids. V was pared by 8 bases and J by 7 bases, with 24 bases between. Germline V gene sequence: CDR1 SGHTA, CDR2 FQGTGA.

The CDR3 DNA is TGTGCCATCAAAGGCGGGCTCCTTCAAGAGACCCAGTACTTC. Encoded protein: CAIKGGLLQETQYF. This chain links TRBV10-3 with TRBJ2-5; weak D call: TRBD2 (5 bases). The CDR3 length is 14 residues. The germline CDR1 and CDR2 sequences are ENHRY and SYGVKD. V was clipped by 7 bases and J by 2 bases, with 14 bases between them.

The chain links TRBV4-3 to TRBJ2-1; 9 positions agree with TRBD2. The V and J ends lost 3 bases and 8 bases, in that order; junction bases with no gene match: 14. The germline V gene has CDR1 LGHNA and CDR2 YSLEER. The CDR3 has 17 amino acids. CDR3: CASSHHPRLAAGDEQFF. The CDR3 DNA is TGCGCCAGCAGCCATCACCCCCGACTAGCGGCGGGAGATGAGCAGTTCTTC.

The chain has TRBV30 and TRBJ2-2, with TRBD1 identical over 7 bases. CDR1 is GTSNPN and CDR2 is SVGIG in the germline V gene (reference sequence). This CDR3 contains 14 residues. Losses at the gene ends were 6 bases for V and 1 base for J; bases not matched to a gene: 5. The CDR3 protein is CACRGTENTGELFF. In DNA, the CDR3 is TGTGCCTGTCGAGGGACAGAGAACACCGGGGAGCTGTTTTTT. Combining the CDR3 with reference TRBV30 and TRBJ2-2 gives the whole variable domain SQTIHQWPATLVQPVGSPLSLECTVEGTSNPNLYWYRQAAGRGLQLLFYSVGIGQISSEVPQNLSASRPQDRQFILSSKKLLLSDSGFYLCACRGTENTGELFFGEGSRLTVL.

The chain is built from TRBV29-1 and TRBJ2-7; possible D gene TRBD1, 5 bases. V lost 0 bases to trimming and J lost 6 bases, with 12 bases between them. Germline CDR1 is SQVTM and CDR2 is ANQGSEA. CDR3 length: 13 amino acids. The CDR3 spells CSVEDINQGEQYF. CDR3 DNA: TGCAGCGTTGAAGATATCAATCAGGGCGAGCAGTACTTC.

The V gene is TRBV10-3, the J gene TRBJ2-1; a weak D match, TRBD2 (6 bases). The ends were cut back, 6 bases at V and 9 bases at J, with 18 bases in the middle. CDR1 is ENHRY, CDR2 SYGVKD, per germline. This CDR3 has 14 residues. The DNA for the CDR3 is TGTGCCATCAGCGGGACCGGGTTGGGAGGTGAGCAGTTCTTC. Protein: CAISGTGLGGEQFF.